This TCR beta chain stems from a study of cytomegalovirus exposure and HLA in healthy donors. Study context: Most donors, around 81% of several hundred genotyped, fell in the Caucasian-associated ancestry cluster.

The length of the CDR3 is 16 residues. Trimming took off 3 bases at V and 4 bases at J, with 15 bases between the two ends. Germline-derived CDR1 and CDR2 are KGHSH and LQKENI. The study ran its PCR with 60 Vbeta and 13 Jbeta primers. Generated by immunoSEQ multiplex PCR, the TCRdb table keeps only in-frame clones and is missing some. The sample records about 200,000 clones, more than 70% being singletons. With regard to this clone: Its matching antigen is unknown.

Study-wide findings and caveats: V- and J-gene trimming in TCR beta was tied to a missense DCLRE1C variant by an analysis performed later. TCR beta V segments were, for the most part, productive about 87% or about 30% of the time in an earlier analysis.

Sequenced: PBMCs. This receptor was taken from a woman in her forties in good health and CMV-seronegative. V gene TRBV18 combines with J gene TRBJ2-2, with D possibly being TRBD1 (6 bases). The CDR3 reads CASSPPGTRSTGELFF. The CDR3 DNA sequence: TGTGCCAGCTCACCCCCCGGGACACGTTCCACCGGGGAGCTGTTTTTT.